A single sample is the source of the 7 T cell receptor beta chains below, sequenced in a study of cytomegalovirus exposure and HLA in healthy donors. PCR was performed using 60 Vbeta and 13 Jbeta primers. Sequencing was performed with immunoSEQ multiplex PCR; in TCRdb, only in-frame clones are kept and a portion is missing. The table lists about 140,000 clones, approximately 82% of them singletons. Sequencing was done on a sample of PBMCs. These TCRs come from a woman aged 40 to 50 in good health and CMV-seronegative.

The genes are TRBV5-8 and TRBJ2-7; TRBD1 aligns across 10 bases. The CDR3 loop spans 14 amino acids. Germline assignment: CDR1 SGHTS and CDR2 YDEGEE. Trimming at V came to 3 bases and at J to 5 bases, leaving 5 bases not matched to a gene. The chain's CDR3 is CASSSPGTGDEQYF. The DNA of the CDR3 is TGTGCCAGCAGCTCCCCCGGGACAGGGGACGAGCAGTACTTC.

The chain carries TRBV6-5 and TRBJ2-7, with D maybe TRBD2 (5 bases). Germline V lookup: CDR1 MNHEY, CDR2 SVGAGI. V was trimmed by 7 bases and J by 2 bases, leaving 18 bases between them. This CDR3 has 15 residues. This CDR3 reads CASNTRGRGAYEQYF. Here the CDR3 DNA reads TGTGCCAGCAATACCCGCGGACGGGGAGCCTACGAGCAGTACTTC.

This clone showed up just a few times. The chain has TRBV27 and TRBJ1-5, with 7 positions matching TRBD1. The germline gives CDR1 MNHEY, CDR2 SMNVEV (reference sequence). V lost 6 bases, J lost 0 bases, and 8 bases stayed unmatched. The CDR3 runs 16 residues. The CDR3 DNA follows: TGTGCCAGCAGACTTGGGACAGTTAATAGCAATCAGCCCCAGCATTTT. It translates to CASRLGTVNSNQPQHF.

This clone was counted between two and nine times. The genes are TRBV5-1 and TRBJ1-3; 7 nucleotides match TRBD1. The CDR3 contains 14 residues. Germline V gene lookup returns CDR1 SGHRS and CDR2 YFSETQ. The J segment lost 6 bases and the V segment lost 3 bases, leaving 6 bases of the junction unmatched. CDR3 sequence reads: CASSSTGVENTIYF. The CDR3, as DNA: TGCGCCAGCAGCTCTACAGGGGTAGAAAACACCATATATTTT.

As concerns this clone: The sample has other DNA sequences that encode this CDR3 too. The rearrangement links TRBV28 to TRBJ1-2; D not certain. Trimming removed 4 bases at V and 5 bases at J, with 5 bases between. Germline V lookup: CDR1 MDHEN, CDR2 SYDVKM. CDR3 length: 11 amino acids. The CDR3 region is CASSSRYGYTF. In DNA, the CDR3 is TGTGCCAGCAGTTCCCGGTATGGCTACACCTTC.

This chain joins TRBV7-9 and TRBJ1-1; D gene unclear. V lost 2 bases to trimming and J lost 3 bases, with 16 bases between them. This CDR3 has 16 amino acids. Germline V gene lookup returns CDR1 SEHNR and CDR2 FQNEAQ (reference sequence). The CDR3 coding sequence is TGTGCCAGCAGCTTACCACCTGGTTCACTTGACACTGAAGCTTTCTTT. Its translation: CASSLPPGSLDTEAFF.

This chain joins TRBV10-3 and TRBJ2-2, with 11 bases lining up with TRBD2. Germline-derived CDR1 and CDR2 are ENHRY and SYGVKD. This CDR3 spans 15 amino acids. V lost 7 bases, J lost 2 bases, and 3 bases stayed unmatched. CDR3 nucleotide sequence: TGTGCCATCACCGGGACTAGCGGTAACACCGGGGAGCTGTTTTTT. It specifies CAITGTSGNTGELFF.